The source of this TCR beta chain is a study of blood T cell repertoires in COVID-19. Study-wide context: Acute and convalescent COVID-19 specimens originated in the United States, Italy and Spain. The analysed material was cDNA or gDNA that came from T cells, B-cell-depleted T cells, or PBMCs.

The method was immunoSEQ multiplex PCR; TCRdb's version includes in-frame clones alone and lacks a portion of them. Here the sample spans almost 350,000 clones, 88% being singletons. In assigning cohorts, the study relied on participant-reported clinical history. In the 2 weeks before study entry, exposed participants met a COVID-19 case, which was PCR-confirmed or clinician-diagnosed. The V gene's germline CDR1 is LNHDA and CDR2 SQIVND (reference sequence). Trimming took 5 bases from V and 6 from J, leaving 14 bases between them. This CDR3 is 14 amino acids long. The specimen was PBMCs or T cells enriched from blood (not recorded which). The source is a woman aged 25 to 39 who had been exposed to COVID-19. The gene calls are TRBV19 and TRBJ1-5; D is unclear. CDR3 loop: CASSPPAVSQPQHF. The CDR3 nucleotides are TGTGCCAGTAGTCCCCCTGCGGTGAGTCAGCCCCAGCATTTT.